Shown below are 15 T cell receptor beta chains from a single sample sequenced in a study of a mutant IDH1 vaccine in newly diagnosed glioma (dated by TCRdb to the early 2020s). Their antigens remain unidentified. The protocol used for the library was the immunoSEQ multiplex PCR assay. In its TCRdb copy, this immuneACCESS table keeps in-frame sequences only and misses some clones. Where compared with another copy, unresolved V genes explain less than half of these, and the others have no known cause. The sample includes 25,000 to 35,000 clones, with around 90% observed a single time. About 3.1% of the sample comes from the top ten. Reading the label with the study, this specimen's time point is: week 5, during vaccination. Each vaccine dose was 300 ug of a 20-mer mutant IDH1 peptide in Montanide, given subcutaneously with topical imiquimod. The sequencing used peripheral blood mononuclear cells (PBMCs), collected from a glioma patient whose treatment included an IDH1 peptide vaccine. Source of these receptors: a middle-aged woman with glioma. Some clones in this sample may be carry-over from other donors' samples.

The chain links TRBV7-2 to TRBJ2-3; 7 nucleotides align to TRBD2. The CDR3 spans 15 residues. The germline V gene encodes CDR1 SGHTA and CDR2 FQGNSA. V trimming: 2 bases; J trimming: 6 bases; junction bases outside the gene matches: 8. The CDR3 nucleotides read TGTGCCAGCAGCTTAACCAGCGGGGTCGCTGATACGCAGTATTTT. This sequence encodes CASSLTSGVADTQYF.

In nucleotides, the CDR3 is TGTGCCAGTGCTAACCTAGACAGGCTGAACACTGAAGCTTTCTTT. Translation: CASANLDRLNTEAFF. The gene calls are TRBV19 and TRBJ1-1, with D perhaps matching TRBD1 (6 bases). The V end lost 8 bases, the J end lost 0 bases, and 16 bases lay between the germline ends. This CDR3 contains 15 residues. Germline values: CDR1 LNHDA, CDR2 SQIVND (reference sequence).

This chain uses TRBV5-1 with TRBJ1-3; a possible D gene is TRBD1 (5 bases). V lost 3 bases, J lost 4 bases, and 17 bases lay in between. Germline lookup yields CDR1 SGHRS and CDR2 YFSETQ. The CDR3 contains 16 residues. CDR3 nucleotides: TGCGCCAGCAGCTCAGAGGTCCCAGGGCTGGGAAACACCATATATTTT. This sequence encodes CASSSEVPGLGNTIYF.

The J gene is TRBJ2-1, the V gene TRBV27; D might be TRBD1 or TRBD2, each matching 6 bases. The germline CDR1 and CDR2 sequences are MNHEY and SMNVEV (reference sequence). The CDR3 runs 13 residues. The ends were cut back, 3 bases at V and 10 bases at J, with 13 bases in the middle. The CDR3 DNA reads as TGTGCCAGCAGTTTCGTGGGGGGCAGCGAGCAGTTCTTC. Translating gives CASSFVGGSEQFF.

V is TRBV19 and J is TRBJ2-1, with D possibly being TRBD2 (6 bases). CDR1 is LNHDA and CDR2 is SQIVND in the germline V gene (reference sequence). Trimming removed 7 bases from V and 5 bases from J, with 12 bases in between. CDR3 size: 13 residues. This CDR3 is CASTLGGNNEQFF. CDR3 nucleotides: TGTGCCAGTACCCTTGGGGGGAACAATGAGCAGTTCTTC.

J is TRBJ1-1 and V is TRBV11-2; no clear D. V was pared by 0 bases and J by 10 bases, with 18 bases between. Germline CDR1 and CDR2: SGHAT and FQNNGV. The CDR3 runs 15 residues. The CDR3 sequence: CASSLDLAGRNGAFF. CDR3 coding DNA: TGTGCCAGCAGCTTAGATCTTGCGGGCCGTAACGGAGCTTTCTTT.

V usage is TRBV7-9 and J usage is TRBJ2-5, with a tentative D call TRBD2 (6 bases). The CDR3 runs 14 residues. V gave up 2 bases and J gave up 4 bases, with 11 bases separating them. The germline CDR1 and CDR2 sequences are SEHNR and FQNEAQ (reference sequence). DNA of the CDR3: TGTGCCAGCAGCTTACCCGGGGGACCAGAGACCCAGTACTTC. Its translation: CASSLPGGPETQYF. Combining the CDR3 with reference TRBV7-9 and TRBJ2-5 gives the whole variable domain DTGVSQNPRHKITKRGQNVTFRCDPISEHNRLYWYRQTLGQGPEFLTYFQNEAQLEKSRLLSDRFSAERPKGSFSTLEIQRTEQGDSAMYLCASSLPGGPETQYFGPGTRLLVL.

The genes are TRBV7-3 and TRBJ2-2; D is perhaps TRBD2 (5 bases). The CDR3 is 14 amino acids. Germline V CDR1 and CDR2: SGHTA, FQGTGA. Trimming left V 4 bases short and J 9 bases short, with 15 bases between. The CDR3 DNA follows: TGTGCCAGCAGCTCCTCCGATGAGGGCCGGGAGCTGTTTTTT. Translating it yields CASSSSDEGRELFF.

This clone showed up just a few times. This rearrangement joins TRBV6-4 to TRBJ1-6, with 8 bases that match TRBD1. Unmatched junction bases numbered 5, after V lost 0 bases and J lost 7 bases. Germline CDR1 reads MRHNA; CDR2 reads SNTAGT. The CDR3 spans 16 residues. CDR3 in amino acids: CASSDSSQGANSPLHF. In DNA form, the CDR3 reads TGTGCCAGCAGTGACTCGAGCCAGGGGGCGAATTCACCCCTCCACTTT.

V gene TRBV19 combines with J gene TRBJ2-3; unclear D gene. Trimming removed 8 bases at V and 0 bases at J, with 12 bases between. Germline-derived CDR1 and CDR2 are LNHDA and SQIVND (reference sequence). This CDR3 has 14 residues. CDR3 nucleotides: TGTGCCAGTGGGTTTGGGGATAGCACAGATACGCAGTATTTT. Its translation: CASGFGDSTDTQYF.

The chain couples TRBV4-3 to TRBJ2-5; 7 positions agree with TRBD1. V lost 2 bases, J lost 5 bases, and 5 bases stayed unmatched. The CDR3 contains 14 residues. Looked up from germline, CDR1 is LGHNA and CDR2 is YSLEER. CDR3 nucleotides: TGCGCCAGCAGCCAATTCGGACAGGACGAGACCCAGTACTTC. As protein: CASSQFGQDETQYF.

The V and J genes are TRBV23-1 and TRBJ1-3; D gene uncertain. TRBV23-1 qualifies as an ORF whose function is uncertain. V dropped 6 bases and J dropped 8 bases, with 11 bases sitting between them. The CDR3 has 12 residues. DNA for the CDR3: TGCGCCAGCAGCCCCCGCGCGGACACCATATATTTT. Protein product: CASSPRADTIYF.

The chain uses TRBV9 and TRBJ2-3; TRBD2 might be the D (5 bases). CDR3 size: 17 residues. The V gene's germline CDR1 is SGDLS and CDR2 YYNGEE. Trimming shortened V by 3 bases and J by 3 bases, and 20 bases separated the two germline ends. CDR3 sequence (DNA): TGTGCCAGCAGCGCCTTTTCCCGGGGATCGGGGACAGATACGCAGTATTTT. Translating gives CASSAFSRGSGTDTQYF.

This rearrangement joins TRBV4-1 to TRBJ2-1; 9 bases align to TRBD2. Per germline, CDR1 MGHRA and CDR2 YSYEKL. The CDR3 runs to 15 residues. Trimming took 2 bases from V and 3 from J; bases not matched to a gene: 2. In DNA form, the CDR3 reads TGCGCCAGCAGCCAATCGACTAGCGGCTACAATGAGCAGTTCTTC. It translates to CASSQSTSGYNEQFF.

V and J are TRBV11-3 and TRBJ2-1; maybe TRBD1 (6 bases). The length of the CDR3 is 14 residues. Germline-derived CDR1 and CDR2 are SGHNT and YENEEA. V dropped 5 bases and J dropped 8 bases, with 16 bases sitting between them. CDR3 nucleotides: TGTGCCAGCAGCCCGGGGACAATCGGGGATGAGCAGTTCTTC. Translating it yields CASSPGTIGDEQFF. The full variable domain, in which reference TRBV11-3 and TRBJ2-1 provide the parts outside the CDR3, is EAGVVQSPRYKIIEKKQPVAFWCNPISGHNTLYWYLQNLGQGPELLIRYENEEAVDDSQLPKDRFSAERLKGVDSTLKIQPAELGDSAVYLCASSPGTIGDEQFFGPGTRLTVL.